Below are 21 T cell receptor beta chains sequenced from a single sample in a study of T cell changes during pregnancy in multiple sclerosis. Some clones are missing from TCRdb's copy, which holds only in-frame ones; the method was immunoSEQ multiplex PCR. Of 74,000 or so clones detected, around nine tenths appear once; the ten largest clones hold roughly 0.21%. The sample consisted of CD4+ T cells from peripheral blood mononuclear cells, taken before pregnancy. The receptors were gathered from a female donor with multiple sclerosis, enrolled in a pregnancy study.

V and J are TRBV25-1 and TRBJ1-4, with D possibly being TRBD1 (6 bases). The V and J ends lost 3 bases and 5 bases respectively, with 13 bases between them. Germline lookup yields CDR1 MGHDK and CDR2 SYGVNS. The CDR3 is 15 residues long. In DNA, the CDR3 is TGTGCCAGCAGTGATATGACAGGCGGGAATGAAAAACTGTTTTTT. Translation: CASSDMTGGNEKLFF.

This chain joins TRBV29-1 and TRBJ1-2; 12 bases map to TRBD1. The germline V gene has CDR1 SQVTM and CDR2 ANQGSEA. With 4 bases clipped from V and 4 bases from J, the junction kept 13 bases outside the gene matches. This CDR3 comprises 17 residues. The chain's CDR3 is CSVAGGTGGTGVYGYTF. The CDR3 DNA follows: TGCAGCGTTGCCGGTGGGACAGGGGGCACCGGCGTCTATGGCTACACCTTC.

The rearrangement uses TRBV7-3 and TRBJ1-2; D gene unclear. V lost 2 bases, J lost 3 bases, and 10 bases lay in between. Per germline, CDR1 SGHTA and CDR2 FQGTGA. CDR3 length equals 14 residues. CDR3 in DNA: TGTGCCAGCAGCTTAGATTCGGACTACTATGGCTACACCTTC. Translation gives CASSLDSDYYGYTF. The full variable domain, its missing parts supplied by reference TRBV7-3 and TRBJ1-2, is GAGVSQTPSNKVTEKGKYVELRCDPISGHTALYWYRQSLGQGPEFLIYFQGTGAADDSGLPNDRFFAVRPEGSVSTLKIQRTERGDSAVYLCASSLDSDYYGYTFGSGTRLTVV.

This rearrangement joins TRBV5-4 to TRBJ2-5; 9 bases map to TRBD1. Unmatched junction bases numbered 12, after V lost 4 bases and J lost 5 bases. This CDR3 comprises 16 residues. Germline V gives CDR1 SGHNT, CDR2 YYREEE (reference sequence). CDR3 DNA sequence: TGTGCCAGCAGCCCGGATACAGGGGGCGGGGCGGAGACCCAGTACTTC. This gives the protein CASSPDTGGGAETQYF.

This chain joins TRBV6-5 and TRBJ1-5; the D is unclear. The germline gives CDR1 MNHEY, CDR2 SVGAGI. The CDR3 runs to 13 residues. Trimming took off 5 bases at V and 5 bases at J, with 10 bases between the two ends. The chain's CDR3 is CASSNGPDQPQHF. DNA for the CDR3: TGTGCCAGCAGTAATGGCCCAGATCAGCCCCAGCATTTT.

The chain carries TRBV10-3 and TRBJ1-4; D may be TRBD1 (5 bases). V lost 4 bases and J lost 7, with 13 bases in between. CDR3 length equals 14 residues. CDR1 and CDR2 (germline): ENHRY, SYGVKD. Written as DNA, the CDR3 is TGTGCCATCAGTGGCGGGACCTCCTTTGAAAAACTGTTTTTT. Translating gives CAISGGTSFEKLFF.

This CDR3 reads CSVRGTASYEQYF. The CDR3 nucleotides are TGCAGCGTTCGCGGGACAGCCTCCTACGAGCAGTACTTC. This rearrangement joins TRBV29-1 to TRBJ2-7; TRBD1 might be the D (7 bases). Germline assignment: CDR1 SQVTM and CDR2 ANQGSEA. V gave up 5 bases and J gave up 0 bases, with 11 bases separating them. The CDR3 runs 13 residues.

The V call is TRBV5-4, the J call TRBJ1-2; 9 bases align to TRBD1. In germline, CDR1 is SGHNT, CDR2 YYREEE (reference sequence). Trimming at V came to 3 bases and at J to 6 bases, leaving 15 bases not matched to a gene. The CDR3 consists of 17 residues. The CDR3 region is CASSSGPDRGARHGYTF. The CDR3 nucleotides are TGTGCCAGCAGCTCTGGGCCGGACAGGGGAGCTCGTCATGGCTACACCTTC. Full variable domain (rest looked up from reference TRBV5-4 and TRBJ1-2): ETGVTQSPTHLIKTRGQQVTLRCSSQSGHNTVSWYQQALGQGPQFIFQYYREEENGRGNFPPRFSGLQFPNYSSELNVNALELDDSALYLCASSSGPDRGARHGYTFGSGTRLTVV.

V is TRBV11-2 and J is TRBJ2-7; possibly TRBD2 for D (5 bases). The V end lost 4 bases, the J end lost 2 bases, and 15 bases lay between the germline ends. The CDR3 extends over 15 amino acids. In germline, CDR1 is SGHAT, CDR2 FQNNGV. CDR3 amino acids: CASSSQGEGTYEQYF. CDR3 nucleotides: TGTGCCAGCAGCTCCCAAGGCGAGGGTACCTACGAGCAGTACTTC.

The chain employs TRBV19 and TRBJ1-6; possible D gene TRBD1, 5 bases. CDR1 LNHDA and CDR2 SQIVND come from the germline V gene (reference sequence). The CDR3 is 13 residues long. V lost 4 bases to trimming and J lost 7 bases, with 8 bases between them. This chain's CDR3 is CASSSRVNSPLHF. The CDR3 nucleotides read TGTGCCAGTAGTAGCAGGGTGAATTCACCCCTCCACTTT.

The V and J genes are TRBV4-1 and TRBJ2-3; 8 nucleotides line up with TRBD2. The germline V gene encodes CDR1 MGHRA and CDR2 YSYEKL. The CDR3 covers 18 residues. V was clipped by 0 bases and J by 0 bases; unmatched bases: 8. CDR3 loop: CASSQDLASGSSTDTQYF. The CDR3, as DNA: TGCGCCAGCAGCCAAGATCTGGCTAGCGGGTCTAGCACAGATACGCAGTATTTT.

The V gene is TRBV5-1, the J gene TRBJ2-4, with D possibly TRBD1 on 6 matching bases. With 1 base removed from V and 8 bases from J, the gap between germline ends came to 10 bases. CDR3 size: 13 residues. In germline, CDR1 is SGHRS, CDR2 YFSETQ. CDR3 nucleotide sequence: TGCGCCAGCAGCTTGCGGGACAAGGACATTCAGTACTTC. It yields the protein CASSLRDKDIQYF.

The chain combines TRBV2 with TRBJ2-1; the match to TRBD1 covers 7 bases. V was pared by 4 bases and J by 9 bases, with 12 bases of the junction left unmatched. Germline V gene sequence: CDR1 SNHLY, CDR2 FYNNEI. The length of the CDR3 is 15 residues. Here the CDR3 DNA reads TGTGCCAGCAGTGCTGACAGGGCCGGTGTGAGTGAGCAGTTCTTC. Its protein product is CASSADRAGVSEQFF.

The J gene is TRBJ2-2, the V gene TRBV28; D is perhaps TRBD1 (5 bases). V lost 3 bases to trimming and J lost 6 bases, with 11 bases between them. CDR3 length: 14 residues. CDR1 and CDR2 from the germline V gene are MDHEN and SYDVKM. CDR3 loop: CASSFGHLPGELFF. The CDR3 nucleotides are TGTGCCAGCAGTTTCGGACACCTGCCCGGGGAGCTGTTTTTT.

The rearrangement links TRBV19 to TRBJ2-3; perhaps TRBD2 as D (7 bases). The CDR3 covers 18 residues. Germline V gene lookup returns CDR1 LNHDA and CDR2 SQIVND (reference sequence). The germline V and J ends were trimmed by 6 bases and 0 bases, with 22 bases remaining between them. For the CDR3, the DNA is TGTGCCAGTAGCCTCGGGGGCCTACTAGCGCGGAGCACAGATACGCAGTATTTT. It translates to CASSLGGLLARSTDTQYF.

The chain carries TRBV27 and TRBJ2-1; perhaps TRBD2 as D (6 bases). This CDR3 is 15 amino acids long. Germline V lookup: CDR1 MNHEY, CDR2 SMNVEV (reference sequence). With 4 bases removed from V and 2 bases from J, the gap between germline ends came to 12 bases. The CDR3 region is CASSYATSPYNEQFF. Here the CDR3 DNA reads TGTGCCAGCAGTTACGCGACTAGTCCCTACAATGAGCAGTTCTTC.

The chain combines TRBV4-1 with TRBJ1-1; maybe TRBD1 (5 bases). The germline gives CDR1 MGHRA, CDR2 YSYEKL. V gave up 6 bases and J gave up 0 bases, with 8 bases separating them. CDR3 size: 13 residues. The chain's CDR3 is CASRRQMNTEAFF. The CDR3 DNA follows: TGCGCCAGCAGGCGACAGATGAACACTGAAGCTTTCTTT.

In DNA, the CDR3 is TGCGCCAGCAGCTTTTCCCTTGCCGGGAGCACTGAAGCTTTCTTT. Its translation is CASSFSLAGSTEAFF. V gene TRBV5-1 combines with J gene TRBJ1-1; D gene uncertain. The CDR3 loop spans 15 amino acids. V lost 2 bases, J lost 4 bases, and 15 bases lay in between. Germline V gene lookup returns CDR1 SGHRS and CDR2 YFSETQ. The whole variable domain, remainder taken from reference TRBV5-1 and TRBJ1-1, is KAGVTQTPRYLIKTRGQQVTLSCSPISGHRSVSWYQQTPGQGLQFLFEYFSETQRNKGNFPGRFSGRQFSNSRSEMNVSTLELGDSALYLCASSFSLAGSTEAFFGQGTRLTVV.

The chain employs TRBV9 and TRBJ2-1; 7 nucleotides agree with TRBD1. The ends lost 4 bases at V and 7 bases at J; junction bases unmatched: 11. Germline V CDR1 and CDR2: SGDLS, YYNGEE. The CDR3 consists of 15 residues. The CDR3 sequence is CASSLTLWTGNEQFF. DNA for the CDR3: TGTGCCAGCAGCCTAACTCTTTGGACAGGAAATGAGCAGTTCTTC.

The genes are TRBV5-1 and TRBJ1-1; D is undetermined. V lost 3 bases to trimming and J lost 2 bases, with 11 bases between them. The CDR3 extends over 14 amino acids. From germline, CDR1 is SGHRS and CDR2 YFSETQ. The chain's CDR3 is CASSSMTSNTEAFF. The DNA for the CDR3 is TGCGCCAGCAGCTCGATGACATCCAACACTGAAGCTTTCTTT.

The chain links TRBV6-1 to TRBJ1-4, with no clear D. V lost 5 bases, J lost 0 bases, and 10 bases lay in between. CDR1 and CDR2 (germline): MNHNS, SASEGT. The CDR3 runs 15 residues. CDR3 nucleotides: TGTGCCAGCAGTACCGACGGGGCAACTAATGAAAAACTGTTTTTT. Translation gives CASSTDGATNEKLFF.